The 16 T cell receptor beta chains below all came from one sample that was sequenced in a study of neurological immune-mediated disorders. TCRdb re-analysed the 5' RACE reads in MiXCR, keeping a single row per CDR3 protein. This sample has roughly 38,000 distinct CDR3 sequences, with 6% to 8.5% found just once. The sequencing input was PBMCs. All receptors derive from a woman aged 40 to 50 in good health.

This clonotype was seen just once. This may be a read error: a much more frequent sequence differs by one nucleotide. The chain joins TRBV7-3 to TRBJ2-1; 9 bases line up with TRBD1. Germline V gene sequence: CDR1 SGHTA, CDR2 FQGTGA. This CDR3 contains 16 residues. This chain's CDR3 is CASSSPEQGAHNEPFF. CDR3 nucleotides: TGTGCCAGCAGCTCACCTGAACAGGGGGCTCACAATGAGCCGTTCTTC.

The sample holds many counts of this clonotype. The V and J genes are TRBV27 and TRBJ1-2; possible D gene TRBD1, 6 bases. The V end lost 2 bases, the J end lost 7 bases, and 11 bases lay between the germline ends. This CDR3 contains 13 residues. Per the germline V gene, CDR1 is MNHEY and CDR2 is SMNVEV (reference sequence). The CDR3 protein is CASSLGGGSGYTF. The CDR3 DNA reads TGTGCCAGCAGTTTAGGCGGGGGCAGTGGCTACACCTTC.

This clonotype was counted many times. V is TRBV20-1 and J is TRBJ2-5, with 10 bases lining up with TRBD1. The length of the CDR3 is 14 residues. Trimming removed 6 bases from V and 1 base from J; junction bases left unmatched: 5. Germline lookup yields CDR1 DFQATT and CDR2 SNEGSKA (reference sequence). CDR3 in amino acids: CSAPGTGAQETQYF. In DNA form, the CDR3 reads TGCAGTGCCCCCGGGACAGGGGCCCAAGAGACCCAGTACTTC.

This clonotype was observed many times. The CDR3 reads CSAREIYRTAGSYNEQFF. The CDR3 DNA reads TGCAGTGCTAGAGAGATCTACCGGACAGCAGGATCCTACAATGAGCAGTTCTTC. The chain combines TRBV20-1 with TRBJ2-1; tentative D call: TRBD1 (6 bases). The CDR3 runs 18 residues. V lost 0 bases, J lost 1 base, and 19 bases lay in between. The germline V gene encodes CDR1 DFQATT and CDR2 SNEGSKA (reference sequence).

This clonotype was seen a handful of times. The CDR3 DNA follows: TGTGCCAGCAGCGTAGTAGACGAGGACGAGCAGTACTTC. Encoded protein: CASSVVDEDEQYF. V is TRBV9 and J is TRBJ2-7; unclear D gene. CDR3 size: 13 residues. Germline V lookup: CDR1 SGDLS, CDR2 YYNGEE. Trimming pared 0 bases from V and 5 bases from J, leaving 9 bases between.

This clonotype was observed at least ten times. The chain combines TRBV12-3 or TRBV12-4 with TRBJ2-3; 12 bases map to TRBD2. The V gene end was trimmed by 5 bases and the J gene end by 7 bases; junction bases not matched to a gene: 7. The CDR3 spans 15 residues. This chain's CDR3 is CASSPTGLAGYTQYF. CDR3 DNA: TGTGCCAGCAGTCCTACAGGACTAGCGGGGTATACGCAGTATTTT.

The table lists this clonotype with many counts. Being one base from a much bigger clone, this may be a read error. The rearrangement joins TRBV5-8 to TRBJ1-1; tentatively, D is TRBD1 (6 bases). V lost 1 base, J lost 12 bases, and 19 bases lay in between. The CDR3 loop spans 14 amino acids. Germline loops: CDR1 SGHTS, CDR2 YDEGEE. CDR3 residues: CASSLYLEAGETFF. DNA for the CDR3: TGTGCCAGCAGCTTGTACCTTGAGGCAGGGGAGACTTTCTTT.

Many counts were recorded for this clonotype. The DNA for the CDR3 is TGTGCCAGCAGCCAAGGCCGCCCGTGGCAGCTCTATGGAAACACCATATATTTT. This gives the protein CASSQGRPWQLYGNTIYF. The chain has TRBV3-1 and TRBJ1-3; D is ambiguous. Germline lookup yields CDR1 LGHDT and CDR2 YNNKEL (reference sequence). This CDR3 is 18 amino acids long. V was trimmed by 1 base and J by 3 bases, leaving 19 bases between them.

This clonotype was seen ten or more times. The V gene is TRBV7-9, the J gene TRBJ1-1; D is possibly TRBD1 (6 bases). The CDR3 totals 14 residues. V shed 5 bases and J shed 1 base, with 11 bases lying between them. Germline-derived CDR1 and CDR2 are SEHNR and FQNEAQ (reference sequence). The CDR3 loop reads CASSDRSQNTEAFF. Written as DNA, the CDR3 is TGTGCCAGCAGCGACAGGTCCCAGAACACTGAAGCTTTCTTT.

This clonotype was recorded many times. The V call is TRBV6-2 or TRBV6-3, the J call TRBJ1-1, with D hard to call. Germline CDR1 is MNHEY and CDR2 is SVGEGT. The CDR3 loop spans 12 amino acids. The V gene lost 6 bases and the J gene lost 7 bases, with 12 bases spanning the gap. The CDR3 region is CASREAGNEAFF. The CDR3 nucleotides read TGTGCCAGCAGGGAGGCGGGGAATGAAGCTTTCTTT.

This clonotype was detected ten times or more. The CDR3 spells CSATISGATNEKLFF. DNA of the CDR3: TGCAGTGCTACTATATCAGGGGCAACTAATGAAAAACTGTTTTTT. The V and J genes are TRBV20-1 and TRBJ1-4; tentatively, D is TRBD1 (6 bases). Germline lookup yields CDR1 DFQATT and CDR2 SNEGSKA (reference sequence). V lost 4 bases and J 0 bases, leaving 12 bases between the germline ends. CDR3 length: 15 residues.

This clonotype was seen repeatedly, ten times or more. The chain couples TRBV20-1 to TRBJ1-2; unclear D gene. This CDR3 is built from 14 residues. Germline V lookup: CDR1 DFQATT, CDR2 SNEGSKA (reference sequence). Trimming left V 3 bases short and J 0 bases short, with 11 bases between. DNA of the CDR3: TGCAGTGCTAGGCTTGACACCACTAACTATGGCTACACCTTC. It translates to CSARLDTTNYGYTF.

The sample holds many counts of this clonotype. V usage is TRBV29-1 and J usage is TRBJ1-1; no clear D. Germline loops: CDR1 SQVTM, CDR2 ANQGSEA. The V end lost 8 bases, the J end lost 4 bases, and 17 bases lay between the germline ends. The CDR3 covers 13 residues. The DNA for the CDR3 is TGCAGCCCTGTAAGGCACCCAGGCACTGAAGCTTTCTTT. It yields the protein CSPVRHPGTEAFF.

This clonotype appeared many times. The rearrangement uses TRBV27 and TRBJ1-6, with D perhaps TRBD1 (6 bases). This CDR3 is 14 amino acids long. CDR1 and CDR2 from the germline V gene are MNHEY and SMNVEV (reference sequence). V was shortened by 5 bases and J by 5 bases, with 10 bases between the two germline ends. The CDR3 DNA sequence: TGTGCCAGCAGTAGCCAGGGGAATAATTCACCCCTCCACTTT. As protein: CASSSQGNNSPLHF.

This clonotype was detected many times. The chain is built from TRBV7-2 and TRBJ2-1, with D uncertain. Germline assignment: CDR1 SGHTA and CDR2 FQGNSA. CDR3 length: 13 residues. Trimming took off 1 base at V and 4 bases at J, with 5 bases between the two ends. The CDR3 nucleotides are TGTGCCAGCAGCTTAGAGTCATACAATGAGCAGTTCTTC. Its translation: CASSLESYNEQFF.

Comments on this clonotype: A much larger clone lies a single base off, so this may be a read error. This chain links TRBV4-1 with TRBJ1-4; unclear D gene. This CDR3 has 13 residues. CDR1 is MGHRA and CDR2 is YSYEKL in the germline V gene. The CDR3 coding sequence is TGCGCCTGCAGCCTACACCCGGGTGAAAAACTGTTTTTT. It specifies CACSLHPGEKLFF.